This TCR beta chain was identified during a study of blood T cell repertoires in COVID-19. For the study at large: Researchers got acute and convalescent COVID-19 samples from the United States, Italy and Spain.

Germline V gene data show CDR1 as GTSNPN and CDR2 as SVGIG (reference sequence). The V gene lost 6 bases and the J gene lost 5 bases, with 16 bases spanning the gap. The CDR3 runs to 13 residues. Clones were read by immunoSEQ multiplex PCR, and TCRdb kept only the in-frame ones, dropping some. This table has a few hundred thousand clones, 75% to 85% appearing once. This TCR was recovered from a man in his fifties with active or convalescent COVID-19. V gene TRBV30 combines with J gene TRBJ1-2, with a weak D call TRBD1 (5 bases). Input material: peripheral blood. The DNA for the CDR3 is TGTGCCTGCCTCCTGACAGCCTTATATGGCTACACCTTC. It encodes CACLLTALYGYTF.